These T cell receptor beta chains were read from a single sample in a study of T cell responses to AZD1222 COVID-19 vaccine. The repertoire was sequenced with immunoSEQ multiplex PCR; TCRdb's copy has only in-frame clones and lacks some. The table records some 200,000 clones, around 90% of them present only once. The sequencing used peripheral blood, collected 28 days after the second dose of the MenACWY control vaccine. These receptors all stem from an adult who received the MenACWY meningococcal vaccine as a control. Both conserved end residues are part of each CDR3. Fields, in order: clone size, V gene, D gene, J gene, CDR3 DNA, CDR3 protein. The D gene is left open where the match is weak. Clone size is given for some rows only: seen once, a few or many times, or a class if the clone is expanded.

NA	TRBV5-4	NA	TRBJ2-7	TGTGCCAGCAGCTTTCTAGTAGGTGAGCAGTACTTC	CASSFLVGEQYF
NA	TRBV5-1	NA	TRBJ2-1	TGCGCCAGCAGCCGGACGGTGGGCCTAGAGAATGAGCAGTTCTTC	CASSRTVGLENEQFF
NA	TRBV28	NA	TRBJ1-1	TGTGCCAGCAGCTCCGGGGCCCTCGGCGAAGCTTTCTTT	CASSSGALGEAFF
NA	TRBV7-7	TRBD2	TRBJ2-3	TGTGCCAGCAGCTTAGCAGCGGGAAGCACAGATACGCAGTATTTT	CASSLAAGSTDTQYF
NA	TRBV29-1	NA	TRBJ1-3	TGCAGCGTTGAAGGGATGGCAGGGCCTGGAAACACCATATATTTT	CSVEGMAGPGNTIYF
NA	TRBV29-1	NA	TRBJ2-1	TGCAGCGTTGAATTGAATGGGGGTGAGCAGTTCTTC	CSVELNGGEQFF
NA	TRBV4-3	TRBD1	TRBJ1-3	TGCGCCAGCAGCCAAGAGTTGAGGACAGGGGGGACTGGAAACACCATATATTTT	CASSQELRTGGTGNTIYF
NA	TRBV9	NA	TRBJ2-6	TGTGCCAGCAGCGTAGAAGGCTCTGGGGCCAACGTCCTGGCTTTC	CASSVEGSGANVLAF
NA	TRBV27	NA	TRBJ2-1	TGTGCCAGCTCCCCTGACGAGCGACCCATCAATGAGCAGTTCTTC	CASSPDERPINEQFF
NA	TRBV19	NA	TRBJ1-5	TGTGCCAGTAGTGACGGCAATCAGCCCCAGCATTTT	CASSDGNQPQHF
NA	TRBV27	NA	TRBJ1-1	TGTGCCAGCAGTTTATCTTTTGGGCCGGTGGGCACTGAAGCTTTCTTT	CASSLSFGPVGTEAFF
NA	TRBV7-8	TRBD2	TRBJ2-2	TGTGCCAGCAGCCAGGCCAGGGCTAGCGGGAGGGTGGCTAGAACCGGGGAGCTGTTTTTT	CASSQARASGRVARTGELFF
few	TRBV12-3/TRBV12-4	NA	TRBJ2-7	TGTGCCAGCAGTCGGGACATCTCCTACGAGCAGTACTTC	CASSRDISYEQYF
NA	TRBV7-7	NA	TRBJ2-1	TGTGCTAGCAGCCCAAACAAAGACCCTTACAATGAGCAGTTCTTC	CASSPNKDPYNEQFF
NA	TRBV7-2	TRBD2	TRBJ2-1	TGTGCCAGCAGCTATACTAGCGGGACCTACAATGAGCAGTTCTTC	CASSYTSGTYNEQFF
NA	TRBV6-5	NA	TRBJ1-5	TGTGCCAGCAGTTTAGGGTACGGCAATCAGCCCCAGCATTTT	CASSLGYGNQPQHF
NA	TRBV2	TRBD1	TRBJ2-7	TGTGCCAGCAGCGTATCGGGACAGGCCCTTAAAGGCGAGCAGTACTTC	CASSVSGQALKGEQYF
NA	TRBV10-3	TRBD1	TRBJ2-3	TGTGCCATCAGCCCCGGGACAGGGGGAAGAGATACGCAGTATTTT	CAISPGTGGRDTQYF
NA	TRBV7-8	NA	TRBJ1-1	TGTGCCAGCAGCTCGGTCCCAGGGGCTGAAGCTTTCTTT	CASSSVPGAEAFF
NA	TRBV24-1	NA	TRBJ2-2	TGTGCCACCAGTGAGAGCACCGGGGAGCTGTTTTTT	CATSESTGELFF
few	TRBV7-8	NA	TRBJ1-6	TGTGCCAGCAGCTTAGCGCAAAGCACCCTCCACTTT	CASSLAQSTLHF
NA	TRBV9	NA	TRBJ2-7	TGTGCCAGCAGCGTAGGTCCCGGGCTTCCCTACGAGCAGTACTTC	CASSVGPGLPYEQYF
few	TRBV4-2	NA	TRBJ2-7	TGTGCCAGCAGCAGGGCCGGCACCGAATCCTACGAGCAGTACTTC	CASSRAGTESYEQYF
NA	TRBV20-1	NA	TRBJ1-1	TGCAGGGGACACAGGGACCTTGAAGCTTTCTTT	CRGHRDLEAFF
NA	TRBV28	TRBD1	TRBJ1-5	TGTGCCAGCAGTGGACAGGGGGATCAGCCCCAGCATTTT	CASSGQGDQPQHF
NA	TRBV5-1	TRBD1	TRBJ1-6	TGCGCCAGCAGCCACGGGACAGGGGGAGTAAGAAATTCACCCCTCCACTTT	CASSHGTGGVRNSPLHF
NA	TRBV11-3	TRBD1	TRBJ1-1	TGTGCCAGCAGCCCCGGGACAGCGAACCCTGAAGCTTTCTTT	CASSPGTANPEAFF
NA	TRBV27	TRBD2	TRBJ2-3	TGTGCCAGCAGTTCTCTGGCGGGAGTCAAAGATACGCAGTATTTT	CASSSLAGVKDTQYF